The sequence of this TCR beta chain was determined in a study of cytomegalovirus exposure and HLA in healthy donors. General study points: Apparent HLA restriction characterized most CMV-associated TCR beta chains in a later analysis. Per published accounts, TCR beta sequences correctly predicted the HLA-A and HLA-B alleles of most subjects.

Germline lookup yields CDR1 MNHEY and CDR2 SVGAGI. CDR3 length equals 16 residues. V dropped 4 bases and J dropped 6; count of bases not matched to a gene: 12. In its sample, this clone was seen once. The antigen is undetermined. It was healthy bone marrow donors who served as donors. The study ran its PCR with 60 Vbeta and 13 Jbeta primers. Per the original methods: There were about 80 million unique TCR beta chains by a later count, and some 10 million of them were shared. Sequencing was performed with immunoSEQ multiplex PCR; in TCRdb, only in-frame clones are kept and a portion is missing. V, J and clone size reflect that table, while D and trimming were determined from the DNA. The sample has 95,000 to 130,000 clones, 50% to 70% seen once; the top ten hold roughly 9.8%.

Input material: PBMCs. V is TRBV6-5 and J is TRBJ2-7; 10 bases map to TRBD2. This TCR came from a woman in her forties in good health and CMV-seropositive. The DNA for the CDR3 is TGTGCCAGCAGTTCTGCCCTAGCGGGAGTTGACAGCGAGCAGTACTTC. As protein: CASSSALAGVDSEQYF.